The T cell receptor beta chain under discussion was sequenced for a study of early T cells in non-severe SARS-CoV-2 infection (dated by TCRdb to about 2021). Describing the broader study: Because TCR sequencing relied on bulk RNA taken from unsorted whole blood, pairing of alpha and beta chains was not possible.

Libraries came from 5' RACE. Data came from a NextSeq 500. In the TCR library protocol, unique molecular identifiers were attached to individual cDNA molecules to correct for PCR bias and sequencing error. TCR alpha and beta chains were both sequenced, and the abundances of alpha and beta sequences in each sample were closely correlated with each other. In the original analysis: Decombinator V4 was used to perform V gene, J gene and CDR3 annotation of TCR sequences. TCRs were defined as expanded if a significant change between any two time points was detected under a Poisson model with p below 0.0001. Abundances of TCRs were expressed as counts per million after normalisation to the total number of TCRs sequenced in each sample. MAIT TCRs were defined by TRAV1-2 paired with TRAJ12, TRAJ20 or TRAJ33, and iNKT TCRs by TRAV10 paired with TRAJ18. A search of VDJdb, accessed on 1 November 2021, was run for TCRs annotated to CMV, EBV and SARS-CoV-2, with TCRs annotated for multiple antigens excluded. TCRdb reprocessing: public reads trimmed at Q25 with fastp, clones called with MiXCR, in-frame beta chains kept. Identical CDR3 proteins give one entry, which carries the most common genes and DNA. TCRdb's processing, not the authors' own work, is the source of the V and J calls. Present in this sample are 15,000 to 25,000 distinct CDR3 sequences, roughly 4.3% of which were seen just once. The top ten clonotypes cover 7.2% of the sample.

The study was a case-control design nested within a healthcare worker cohort in London, UK, with weekly nasopharyngeal swab PCR tests and blood sampling. Healthcare workers were recruited between 23 and 31 March 2020, during the week of the UK lockdown, and were followed weekly for up to roughly 16 weeks. Including the terminal cysteine and phenylalanine, the CDR3 comprises 11 residues. Solely the CDR3 DNA is kept, with 33 bases framed from the first base. Deletion took 6 bases off V and 7 bases off J, with a span of 9 bases between the germline ends. Reading the germline V gene gives CDR1 SGHTA and CDR2 FQGNSA. Results and caveats for the whole study, not just this receptor: Matching against VDJdb was skewed toward anti-spike CD8 responses, likely underestimated virus-specific expansions, and missed private and CD4 specificities.

This clonotype was seen at least ten times. No antigen is known for it. Within one base of it there is no much larger clone, and no base qualities were kept. This receptor was obtained from an adult who was a healthcare worker with PCR-confirmed SARS-CoV-2 infection or an uninfected control (not recorded which). The rearranged chain carries TRBV7-2 and TRBJ1-1; the D segment cannot be called with confidence. Sample: whole blood. The CDR3 reads as follows: CASSPALEAFF. The sequenced DNA: TGTGCCAGCAGTCCAGCCCTTGAAGCTTTCTTT.